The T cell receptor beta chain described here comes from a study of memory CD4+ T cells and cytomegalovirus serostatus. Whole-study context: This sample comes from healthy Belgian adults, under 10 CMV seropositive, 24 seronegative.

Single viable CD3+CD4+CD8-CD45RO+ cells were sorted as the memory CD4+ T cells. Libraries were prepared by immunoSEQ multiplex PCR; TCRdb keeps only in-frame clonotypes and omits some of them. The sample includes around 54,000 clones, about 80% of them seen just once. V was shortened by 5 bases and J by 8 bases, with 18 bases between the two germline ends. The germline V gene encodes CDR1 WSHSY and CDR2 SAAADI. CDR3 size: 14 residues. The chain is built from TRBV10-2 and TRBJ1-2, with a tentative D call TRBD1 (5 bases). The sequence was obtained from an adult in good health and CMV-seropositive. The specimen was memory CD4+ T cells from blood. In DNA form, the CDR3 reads TGCGCCAGCAGTCGTCGCGAGGGGAGTGGGGGCTACACCTTC. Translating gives CASSRREGSGGYTF.